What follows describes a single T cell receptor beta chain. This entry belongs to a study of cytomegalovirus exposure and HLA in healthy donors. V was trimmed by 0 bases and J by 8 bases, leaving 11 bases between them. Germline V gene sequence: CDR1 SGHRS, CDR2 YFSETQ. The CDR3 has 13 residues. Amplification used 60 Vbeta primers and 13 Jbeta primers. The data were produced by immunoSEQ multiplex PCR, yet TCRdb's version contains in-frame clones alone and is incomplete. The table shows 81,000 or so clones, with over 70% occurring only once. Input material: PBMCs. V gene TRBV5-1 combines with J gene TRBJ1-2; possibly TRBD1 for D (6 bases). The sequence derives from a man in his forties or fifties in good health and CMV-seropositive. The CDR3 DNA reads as TGCGCCAGCAGCTTGGCCTCAGGGGCCGGCTACACCTTC. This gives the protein CASSLASGAGYTF.